One sample yielded the 27 T cell receptor beta chains listed below, sequenced in a study of radiotherapy plus CTLA-4 blockade in lung cancer. Using immunoSEQ multiplex PCR, the repertoire was profiled, and TCRdb retains in-frame clones only, with some absent. The profile shows about 38,000 clones, around 79% of them singletons. The source was peripheral blood, collected from a patient treated with radiotherapy plus ipilimumab. All receptors come from a human donor with non-small cell lung cancer who had stable disease on radiotherapy plus ipilimumab.

The genes are TRBV5-4 and TRBJ1-1; 9 nucleotides agree with TRBD1. Germline CDR1 is SGHNT and CDR2 is YYREEE (reference sequence). The CDR3 consists of 15 residues. V trimming: 4 bases; J trimming: 4 bases; junction bases outside the gene matches: 8. CDR3 sequence reads: CASSPPDRGRTEAFF. The CDR3, as DNA: TGTGCCAGCAGCCCCCCGGACAGGGGTCGCACTGAAGCTTTCTTT.

The CDR3 reads CASSLGASTNEKLFF. DNA for the CDR3: TGCGCCAGCAGCTTGGGGGCCTCAACTAATGAAAAACTGTTTTTT. The chain combines TRBV5-1 with TRBJ1-4; no clear D gene. CDR1 is SGHRS and CDR2 is YFSETQ in the germline V gene. V gave up 0 bases and J gave up 0 bases, with 6 bases separating them. The CDR3 contains 15 residues.

The gene calls are TRBV9 and TRBJ2-1, with D possibly being TRBD1 or TRBD2 (5 bases each). The CDR3 is made up of 15 amino acids. The V gene lost 0 bases and the J gene lost 2 bases, with 9 bases spanning the gap. CDR1 and CDR2 from the germline V gene are SGDLS and YYNGEE. DNA of the CDR3: TGTGCCAGCAGCGTAGGGGGGACCACCTACAATGAGCAGTTCTTC. As protein: CASSVGGTTYNEQFF.

This clone has a handful of counts. The DNA for the CDR3 is TGTGCCAGCAGTCGAGACAGTTACGAGCAGTACTTC. It yields the protein CASSRDSYEQYF. The gene calls are TRBV6-5 and TRBJ2-7, with D perhaps TRBD1 (5 bases). Looked up from germline, CDR1 is MNHEY and CDR2 is SVGAGI. Trimming shortened V by 5 bases and J by 4 bases, and 9 bases separated the two germline ends. The CDR3 has 12 amino acids.

V gene TRBV5-1 combines with J gene TRBJ2-3; possible D gene TRBD1, 6 bases. This CDR3 contains 14 residues. Trimming removed 3 bases from V and 5 bases from J, with 13 bases in between. The germline CDR1 and CDR2 sequences are SGHRS and YFSETQ. The CDR3 protein is CASSSTGFQDTQYF. CDR3 bases: TGCGCCAGCAGCTCAACAGGGTTCCAAGATACGCAGTATTTT.

This chain connects TRBV2 to TRBJ1-2; the D gene is possibly TRBD1 (5 bases). Deletions cut 8 bases from V and 1 base from J, with 17 bases between. CDR1 is SNHLY, CDR2 FYNNEI, per germline. This CDR3 region has 15 residues. Written as DNA, the CDR3 is TGTGCCAGCTCTAGAGACAGCTCCCTTAACTATGGCTACACCTTC. It encodes CASSRDSSLNYGYTF.

The chain employs TRBV5-1 and TRBJ1-3; the match to TRBD1 covers 7 bases. The CDR3 totals 16 residues. With V trimmed by 0 bases and J by 1 base, 4 bases remained unmatched. The germline gives CDR1 SGHRS, CDR2 YFSETQ. CDR3: CASSLGGGQSGNTIYF. In DNA form, the CDR3 reads TGCGCCAGCAGCTTGGGAGGGGGACAGTCTGGAAACACCATATATTTT. Full variable domain (remainder filled in from reference TRBV5-1 and TRBJ1-3): KAGVTQTPRYLIKTRGQQVTLSCSPISGHRSVSWYQQTPGQGLQFLFEYFSETQRNKGNFPGRFSGRQFSNSRSEMNVSTLELGDSALYLCASSLGGGQSGNTIYFGEGSWLTVV.

The chain is built from TRBV9 and TRBJ2-3, with a possible D match to TRBD2 (5 bases). The CDR3 spans 14 residues. Germline CDR1 SGDLS, CDR2 YYNGEE. V was cut by 3 bases and J by 5 bases, with 13 bases left in between. CDR3 residues: CASSARVMGDTQYF. The CDR3 region has the DNA TGTGCCAGCAGCGCGAGGGTTATGGGAGATACGCAGTATTTT.

V and J are TRBV23-1 and TRBJ2-7; D assignment may be TRBD1 or TRBD2 (5 bases each). TRBV23-1 qualifies as an ORF whose function is uncertain. The length of the CDR3 is 14 residues. V was clipped by 7 bases and J by 2 bases, with 15 bases between them. The CDR3 is CASKEGDATYEQYF. CDR3 in DNA: TGCGCCAGCAAGGAAGGGGACGCTACCTACGAGCAGTACTTC.

With regard to this clone: In the same sample, other DNA sequences code for this CDR3. The chain links TRBV5-1 to TRBJ1-4, with D tentatively TRBD1 (5 bases). The germline V gene encodes CDR1 SGHRS and CDR2 YFSETQ. This CDR3 contains 15 residues. V was trimmed by 4 bases and J by 8 bases, leaving 18 bases between them. CDR3 region: CASSNTGGFGEKLFF. The CDR3 region has the DNA TGCGCCAGCAGCAATACCGGGGGGTTTGGGGAAAAACTGTTTTTT. The full variable domain, with the rest looked up from reference TRBV5-1 and TRBJ1-4, is KAGVTQTPRYLIKTRGQQVTLSCSPISGHRSVSWYQQTPGQGLQFLFEYFSETQRNKGNFPGRFSGRQFSNSRSEMNVSTLELGDSALYLCASSNTGGFGEKLFFGSGTQLSVL.

This CDR3 reads CASSIQHLVLGLYGYTF. The CDR3 DNA reads as TGTGCCAGTAGTATACAACACCTAGTCCTGGGCCTATATGGCTACACCTTC. The chain is built from TRBV19 and TRBJ1-2; no clear D gene. Trimming took 2 bases from V and 5 from J, leaving 21 bases between them. The CDR3 totals 17 residues. CDR1 and CDR2 from the germline V gene are LNHDA and SQIVND (reference sequence).

The chain is built from TRBV10-2 and TRBJ1-1; D is ambiguous. With 7 bases removed from V and 5 bases from J, the gap between germline ends came to 17 bases. The V gene's germline CDR1 is WSHSY and CDR2 SAAADI. The CDR3 is 14 amino acids. This chain's CDR3 is CASTLDRGRTEAFF. CDR3 DNA sequence: TGCGCCAGCACCCTCGATCGAGGGAGAACTGAAGCTTTCTTT.

The rearrangement uses TRBV5-4 and TRBJ2-5, with 11 bases lining up with TRBD2. With V trimmed by 4 bases and J by 2 bases, 7 bases remained unmatched. The CDR3 is 16 amino acids. Germline V lookup: CDR1 SGHNT, CDR2 YYREEE (reference sequence). The CDR3 nucleotides read TGTGCCAGCAGCAAAACTAGCGGGGGAGCACAAGAGACCCAGTACTTC. Its protein is CASSKTSGGAQETQYF.

The chain employs TRBV10-1 and TRBJ2-1; tentative D call: TRBD2 (6 bases). Germline CDR1 and CDR2: WNHNN and SYGVQD (reference sequence). V was pared by 0 bases and J by 7 bases, with 7 bases between. The CDR3 runs 13 residues. The CDR3 DNA sequence: TGCGCCAGCAGTGAGTCAGGGAGGAATGAGCAGTTCTTC. Encoded protein: CASSESGRNEQFF.

The genes are TRBV6-6 and TRBJ1-1; perhaps TRBD1 as D (5 bases). V dropped 6 bases and J dropped 4 bases, with 12 bases sitting between them. There are 13 residues in the CDR3. Germline V gene sequence: CDR1 MNHNY, CDR2 SVGAGI (reference sequence). The CDR3 nucleotides are TGTGCCAGCAGAAGAAATGGGGCCACTGAAGCTTTCTTT. This codes for CASRRNGATEAFF.

This clone has just one count. This chain links TRBV11-2 with TRBJ1-1, with D maybe TRBD1 (5 bases). CDR1 SGHAT and CDR2 FQNNGV come from the germline V gene. The germline V and J ends were trimmed by 1 base and 2 bases, with 11 bases remaining between them. The CDR3 runs 15 residues. In DNA, the CDR3 is TGTGCCAGCAGCTTAGTGCGGGGCGCAAACACTGAAGCTTTCTTT. Amino acids: CASSLVRGANTEAFF.

A few counts support this clone. The identical CDR3 is also encoded by other nucleotide sequences in the sample. This CDR3 is CASSESGGDTEAFF. CDR3 bases: TGTGCCAGCAGTGAATCAGGCGGGGACACTGAAGCTTTCTTT. The rearrangement uses TRBV6-1 and TRBJ1-1; D gene ambiguous. Germline lookup yields CDR1 MNHNS and CDR2 SASEGT. The V end lost 2 bases, the J end lost 3 bases, and 10 bases lay between the germline ends. The length of the CDR3 is 14 residues.

The rearrangement links TRBV7-3 to TRBJ2-2, with D unresolved. Germline V lookup: CDR1 SGHTA, CDR2 FQGTGA. The length of the CDR3 is 13 residues. V was shortened by 2 bases and J by 5 bases, with 6 bases between the two germline ends. Here the CDR3 DNA reads TGTGCCAGCAGCTTATCAGAGACCGGGGAGCTGTTTTTT. Translated: CASSLSETGELFF.

The rearrangement joins TRBV29-1 to TRBJ2-7; 7 bases map to TRBD2. Trimming cost V 4 bases and J 6 bases; bases outside gene matches: 15. The CDR3 is 15 residues long. The germline V gene encodes CDR1 SQVTM and CDR2 ANQGSEA. The DNA for the CDR3 is TGCAGCGTTGGGCATGGGCGGGGGAGCTCTCGCGAGCAGTACTTC. Protein product: CSVGHGRGSSREQYF.

The chain couples TRBV5-1 to TRBJ1-4, with 7 positions matching TRBD1. Trimming at V came to 4 bases and at J to 6 bases, leaving 6 bases not matched to a gene. CDR1 is SGHRS, CDR2 YFSETQ, per germline. This CDR3 spans 14 amino acids. In DNA, the CDR3 is TGCGCCAGCAGCCCAGGACAGGACCATGAAAAACTGTTTTTT. Protein sequence: CASSPGQDHEKLFF.

The chain couples TRBV6-5 to TRBJ2-2, with D hard to call. The CDR3 has 11 residues. Per the germline V gene, CDR1 is MNHEY and CDR2 is SVGAGI. Trimming removed 5 bases from V and 2 bases from J, with 0 bases in between. The CDR3 region is CASSNTGELFF. CDR3 nucleotides: TGTGCCAGCAGTAACACCGGGGAGCTGTTTTTT.

The CDR3 DNA follows: TGTGCCAGCAGCTTAGACAGGCCCTCTGGAAACACCATATATTTT. Its protein product is CASSLDRPSGNTIYF. The genes are TRBV11-2 and TRBJ1-3; D is unresolved. Germline V CDR1 and CDR2: SGHAT, FQNNGV. The CDR3 consists of 15 residues. V lost 0 bases to trimming and J lost 0 bases, with 6 bases between them.

A few counts support this clone. The genes are TRBV9 and TRBJ1-1, with 8 bases aligning to TRBD1. The V and J ends lost 1 base and 11 bases, in that order; junction bases with no gene match: 19. Looked up from germline, CDR1 is SGDLS and CDR2 is YYNGEE. This CDR3 has 17 amino acids. Here the CDR3 DNA reads TGTGCCAGCAGCGTATCTGGGACAGGACGGGTCGACGCCACGGCTTTCTTT. This codes for CASSVSGTGRVDATAFF.

This chain connects TRBV7-9 to TRBJ1-2; D is uncertain. Germline loops: CDR1 SEHNR, CDR2 FQNEAQ (reference sequence). The CDR3 loop spans 13 amino acids. The V end lost 2 bases, the J end lost 7 bases, and 11 bases lay between the germline ends. The CDR3 nucleotides are TGTGCCAGCAGCTTAAACCTCGCGGCTGGCTACACCTTC. Translation gives CASSLNLAAGYTF.

This CDR3 is CASSENTQNTEAFF. CDR3 coding DNA: TGTGCCAGCAGTGAAAACACGCAGAACACTGAAGCTTTCTTT. This chain connects TRBV2 to TRBJ1-1; D not certain. In germline, CDR1 is SNHLY, CDR2 FYNNEI. CDR3 length equals 14 residues. V was shortened by 2 bases and J by 1 base, with 8 bases between the two germline ends.

The chain is built from TRBV25-1 and TRBJ1-4; D perhaps matches TRBD1 (5 bases). With 4 bases removed from V and 3 bases from J, the gap between germline ends came to 18 bases. The CDR3 has 17 amino acids. Germline V gene sequence: CDR1 MGHDK, CDR2 SYGVNS. The CDR3 sequence is CASSVGVGGFANEKLFF. The CDR3 DNA is TGTGCCAGCAGTGTAGGGGTGGGAGGATTCGCTAATGAAAAACTGTTTTTT.

The rearrangement joins TRBV27 to TRBJ2-1, with no clear D. Germline CDR1 reads MNHEY; CDR2 reads SMNVEV (reference sequence). V lost 7 bases, J lost 0 bases, and 13 bases lay in between. This CDR3 comprises 15 residues. CDR3 residues: CASTISQSSYNEQFF. The CDR3 DNA is TGTGCCAGCACCATAAGCCAGAGCTCCTACAATGAGCAGTTCTTC.